This note documents a single T cell receptor (beta chain) sequence. Its antigen is undetermined. This CDR3 is also generated by other DNA sequences in the sample. The record originates from a study of cytomegalovirus exposure and HLA in healthy donors. 13 Jbeta primers and 60 Vbeta primers were used for the PCR. Sequencing used immunoSEQ multiplex PCR; TCRdb keeps in-frame clones, though not all of them. The table shows some 200,000 clones, with about three quarters occurring only once. Study results and caveats: Common viral pathogens seemed, in a later analysis, to connect with several of the most significant clusters. Some public TCRs appeared in many individuals, while most sequences were rare.

Trimming pared 4 bases from V and 6 bases from J, leaving 7 bases between. This CDR3 region has 13 residues. Germline CDR1 is SGHDN and CDR2 is FVKESK. The sequence was obtained from a woman aged 55-69 years in good health and CMV-seropositive. Sequencing was carried out using PBMCs. The rearrangement uses TRBV14 and TRBJ1-6; D possibly corresponds to TRBD1 (5 bases). The CDR3 reads CASSPGGNSPLHF. The CDR3 DNA follows: TGTGCCAGCAGCCCGGGGGGTAATTCACCCCTCCACTTT.